This T cell receptor (beta chain) was recorded in a study of spatial heterogeneity in lung cancer. This clonotype was observed many times. Germline V lookup: CDR1 SGDLS, CDR2 YYNGEE. This CDR3 spans 16 amino acids. V dropped 2 bases and J dropped 0 bases, with 12 bases sitting between them. TCRdb used MiXCR to reprocess the 5' RACE reads, holding one entry per CDR3 protein. The sample holds about 40,000 distinct CDR3 sequences, around 5.2% seen once. As for time point: sample taken at primary tumor resection. From tumor, nontumor lung or frozen PBMC, whole RNA was taken unsorted for sequencing. This TCR was recovered from a female donor with early-stage non-small cell lung cancer. This chain connects TRBV9 to TRBJ1-3; D is possibly TRBD1 (6 bases). The material was PBMCs, obtained at surgery. The CDR3 here is CASSVGQTFSGNTIYF. The CDR3 coding sequence is TGTGCCAGCAGCGTCGGACAGACCTTCTCTGGAAACACCATATATTTT.